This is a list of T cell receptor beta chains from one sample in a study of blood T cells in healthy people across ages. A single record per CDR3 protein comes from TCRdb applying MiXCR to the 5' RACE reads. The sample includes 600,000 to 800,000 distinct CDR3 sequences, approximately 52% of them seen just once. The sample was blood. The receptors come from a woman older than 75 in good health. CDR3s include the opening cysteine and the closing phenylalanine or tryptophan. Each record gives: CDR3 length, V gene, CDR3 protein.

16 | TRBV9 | CASSVERQASSYEQYF
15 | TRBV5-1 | CASSGRQGAQETQYF
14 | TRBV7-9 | CASSPGGLGQPQHF
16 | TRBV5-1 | CASSFLATSSYNEQFF
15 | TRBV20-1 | CSADPGQVGSYEQYF
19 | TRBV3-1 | CASSQFRTSGRARGDTQYF
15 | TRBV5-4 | CASSLYQPGDSPLHF
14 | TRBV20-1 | CSAQTGQGNYGYTF
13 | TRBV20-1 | CSAPGWSTETQYF
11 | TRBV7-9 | CASSFGYGYTF
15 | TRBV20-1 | CSASQQGRWNQPQHF
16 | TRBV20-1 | CSARANYGTETYEQYF
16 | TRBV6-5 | CASSRDSQISYNEQFF
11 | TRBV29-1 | CSVSSGGRMFF
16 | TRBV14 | CASSSGGGERNTEAFF
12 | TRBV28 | CASSLSIYEQYF